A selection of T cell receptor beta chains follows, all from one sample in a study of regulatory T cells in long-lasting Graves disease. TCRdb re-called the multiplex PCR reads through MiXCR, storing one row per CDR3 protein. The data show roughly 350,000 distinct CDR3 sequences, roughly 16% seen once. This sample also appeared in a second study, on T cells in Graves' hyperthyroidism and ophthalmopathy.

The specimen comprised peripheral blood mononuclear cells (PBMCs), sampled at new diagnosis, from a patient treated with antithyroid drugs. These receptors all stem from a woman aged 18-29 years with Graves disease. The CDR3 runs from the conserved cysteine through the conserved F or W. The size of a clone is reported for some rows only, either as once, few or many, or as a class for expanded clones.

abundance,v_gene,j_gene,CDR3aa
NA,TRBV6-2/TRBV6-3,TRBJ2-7,CASSYSGRVYEQYF
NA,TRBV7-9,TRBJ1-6,CASSLDRNYNSPLHF
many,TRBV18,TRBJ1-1,CASSPRQGSMNTEAFF
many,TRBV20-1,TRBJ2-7,CSAPGAGPGGEQYF
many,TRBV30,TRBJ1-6,CAWSSVGNSPLHF
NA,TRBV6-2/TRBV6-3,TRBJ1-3,CASSYSRQGVGTIYF
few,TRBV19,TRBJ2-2,CASDRARTGELFF
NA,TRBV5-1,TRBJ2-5,CASSWGQGYETQYF
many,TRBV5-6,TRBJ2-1,CASSPGLANDEQFF
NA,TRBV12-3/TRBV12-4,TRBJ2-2,CASSLVTPANTGELFF
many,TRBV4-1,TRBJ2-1,CASSQDLAGGYNEQFF
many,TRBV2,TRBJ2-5,CASSLKGTGALETQYF
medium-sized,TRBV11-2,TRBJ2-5,CASSLVVGETQYF
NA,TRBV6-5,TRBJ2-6,CASSYTSESSGANVLTF
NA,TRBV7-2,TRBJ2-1,CASGLVVPGVEQFF
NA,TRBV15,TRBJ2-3,CATSASRADTQYF
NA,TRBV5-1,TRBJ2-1,CASSLADRRSAEQFF
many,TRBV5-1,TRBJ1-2,CASSTGQTFYGYTF
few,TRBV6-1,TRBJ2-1,CASIAGVGNNEQFF
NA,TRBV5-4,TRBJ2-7,CASSSNRDHNYEQYF
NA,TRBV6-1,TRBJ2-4,CASSRTENIQYF
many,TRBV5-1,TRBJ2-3,CASSYRPTTDTQYF
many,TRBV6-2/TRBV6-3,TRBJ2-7,CASSFRDSSSEQYF
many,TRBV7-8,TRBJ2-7,CASSLVRGPSFDGQYF
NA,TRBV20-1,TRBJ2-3,CSAVTSGVADTQYF
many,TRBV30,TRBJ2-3,CAWKTEDTQYF
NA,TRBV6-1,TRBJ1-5,CASRETGNNQPQHF
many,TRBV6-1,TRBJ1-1,CASRRDTSNTEAFF
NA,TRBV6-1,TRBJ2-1,CASSELAGVPNEQFF
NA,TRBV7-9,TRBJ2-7,CASSPYGGAYEQYF
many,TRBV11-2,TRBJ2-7,CASRRTGDRRLGEQYF
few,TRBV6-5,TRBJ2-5,CAGSYPPPSLAEYQETQYF
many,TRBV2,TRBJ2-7,CASRNSGARGEQYF
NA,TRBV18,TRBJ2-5,CASSPRAPGAAGETQYF
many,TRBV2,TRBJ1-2,CASSDAEGAIYGYTF
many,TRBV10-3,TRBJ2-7,CAISESSWDRHYEQYF
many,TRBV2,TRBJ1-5,CASTKKEGYKPQHF
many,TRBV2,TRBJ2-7,CASSEIRDRDYEQYF
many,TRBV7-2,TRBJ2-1,CASKDRGISYNEQFF
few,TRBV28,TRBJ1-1,CATGPGYTEAFF
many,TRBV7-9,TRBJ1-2,CASSLSSVSNYGYTF
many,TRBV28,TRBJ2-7,CASNSIRGLPYEQYF
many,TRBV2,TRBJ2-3,CASSGDVQGLSDTQYF
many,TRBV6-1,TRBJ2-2,CASRRTGFQNTGELFF